This TCR beta chain was observed in a study of T-cell memory formation after mild COVID-19. Across the whole study: Clustering of TCRs was largely donor specific. General observations from the study: Detection of some responders pre-infection suggested pre-existing cross-reactive memory T cells participated. CD4+ clones that contracted lay mainly in CM and EM; CD8+ ones lay in EMRA.

There are a few counts of this clonotype. Its antigen is currently unknown. MiXCR was run by TCRdb on the 5' RACE reads, yielding one entry per CDR3 protein. Of around 430,000 distinct CDR3 sequences listed, roughly 15% were seen once; the top ten hold 20% to 25%. Trimming shortened V by 7 bases and J by 4 bases, and 16 bases separated the two germline ends. The CDR3 covers 14 residues. Germline values: CDR1 MNHEY, CDR2 SVGAGI. The sequence derives from a man in his late teens or twenties who had mild COVID-19 (a few samples of this study predate the infection). Cell type and time point are not known. The chain uses TRBV6-5 and TRBJ2-5; perhaps TRBD1 as D (6 bases). The sequenced sample was PBMCs or a T cell subset sorted from them (not recorded which). As DNA, the CDR3 is TGTGCCAGCACCCCACAGGGTTTCGTAGAGACCCAGTACTTC. Encoded protein: CASTPQGFVETQYF.